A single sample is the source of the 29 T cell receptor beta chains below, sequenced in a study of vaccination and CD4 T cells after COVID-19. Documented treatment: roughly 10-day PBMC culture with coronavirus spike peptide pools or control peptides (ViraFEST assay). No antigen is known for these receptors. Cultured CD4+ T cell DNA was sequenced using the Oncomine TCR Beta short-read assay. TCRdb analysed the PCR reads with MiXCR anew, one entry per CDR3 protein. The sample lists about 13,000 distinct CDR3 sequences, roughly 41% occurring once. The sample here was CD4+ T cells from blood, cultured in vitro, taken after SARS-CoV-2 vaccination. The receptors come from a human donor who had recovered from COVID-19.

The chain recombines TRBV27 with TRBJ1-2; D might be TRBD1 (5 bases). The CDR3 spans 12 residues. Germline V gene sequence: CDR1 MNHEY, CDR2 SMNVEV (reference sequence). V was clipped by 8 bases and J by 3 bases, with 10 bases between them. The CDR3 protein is CASGTTHYGYTF. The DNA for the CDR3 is TGTGCCAGCGGGACGACCCACTATGGCTACACCTTC.

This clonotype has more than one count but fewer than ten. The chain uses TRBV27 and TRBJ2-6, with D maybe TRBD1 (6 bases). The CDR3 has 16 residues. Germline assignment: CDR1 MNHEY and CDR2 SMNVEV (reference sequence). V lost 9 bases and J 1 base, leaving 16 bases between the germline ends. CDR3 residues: CASRSQGRSGANVLTF. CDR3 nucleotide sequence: TGTGCCAGTCGAAGCCAGGGGAGATCTGGGGCCAACGTCCTGACTTTC.

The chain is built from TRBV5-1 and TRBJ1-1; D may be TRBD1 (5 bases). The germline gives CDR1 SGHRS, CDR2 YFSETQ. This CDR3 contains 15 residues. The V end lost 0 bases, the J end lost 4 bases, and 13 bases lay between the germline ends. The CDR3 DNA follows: TGCGCCAGCAGCTTGGCTGGGGTAAGGGGCACTGAAGCTTTCTTT. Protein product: CASSLAGVRGTEAFF.

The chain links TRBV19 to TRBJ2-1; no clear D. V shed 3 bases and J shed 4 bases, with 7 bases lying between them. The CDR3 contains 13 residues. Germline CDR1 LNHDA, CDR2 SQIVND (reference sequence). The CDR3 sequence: CASSIGRYNEQFF. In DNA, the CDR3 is TGTGCCAGTAGTATCGGCAGGTACAATGAGCAGTTCTTC.

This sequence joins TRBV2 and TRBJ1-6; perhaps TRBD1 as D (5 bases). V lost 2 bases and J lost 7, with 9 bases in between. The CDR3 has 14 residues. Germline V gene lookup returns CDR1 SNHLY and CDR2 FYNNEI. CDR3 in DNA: TGTGCCAGCAGTGAAAGGGGAGACAATTCACCCCTCCACTTT. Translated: CASSERGDNSPLHF.

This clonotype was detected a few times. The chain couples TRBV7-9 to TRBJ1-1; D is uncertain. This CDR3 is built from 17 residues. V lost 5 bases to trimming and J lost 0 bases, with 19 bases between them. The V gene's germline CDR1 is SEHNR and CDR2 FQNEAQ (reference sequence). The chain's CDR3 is CASSPLRETNMNTEAFF. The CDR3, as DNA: TGTGCCAGCAGCCCCCTCCGGGAGACGAACATGAACACTGAAGCTTTCTTT.

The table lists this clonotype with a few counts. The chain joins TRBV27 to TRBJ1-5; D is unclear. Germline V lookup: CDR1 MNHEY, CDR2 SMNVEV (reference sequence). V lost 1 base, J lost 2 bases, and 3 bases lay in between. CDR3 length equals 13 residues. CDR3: CASSLWGNQPQHF. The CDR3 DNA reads TGTGCCAGCAGTTTATGGGGCAATCAGCCCCAGCATTTT.

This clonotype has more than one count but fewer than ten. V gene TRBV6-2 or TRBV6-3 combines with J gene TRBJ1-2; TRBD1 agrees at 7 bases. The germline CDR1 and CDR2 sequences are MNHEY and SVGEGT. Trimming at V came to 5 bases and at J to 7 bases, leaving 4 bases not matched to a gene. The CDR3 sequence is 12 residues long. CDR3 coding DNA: TGTGCCAGCAGTGGCGACAGGGCTGGCTACACCTTC. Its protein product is CASSGDRAGYTF.

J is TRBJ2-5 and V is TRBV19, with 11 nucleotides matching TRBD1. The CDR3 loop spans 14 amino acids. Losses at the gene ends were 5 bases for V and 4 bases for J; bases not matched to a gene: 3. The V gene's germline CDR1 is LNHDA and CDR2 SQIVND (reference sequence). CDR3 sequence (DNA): TGTGCCAGTAGTTTCGGGACAGGGGGAGAGACCCAGTACTTC. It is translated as CASSFGTGGETQYF.

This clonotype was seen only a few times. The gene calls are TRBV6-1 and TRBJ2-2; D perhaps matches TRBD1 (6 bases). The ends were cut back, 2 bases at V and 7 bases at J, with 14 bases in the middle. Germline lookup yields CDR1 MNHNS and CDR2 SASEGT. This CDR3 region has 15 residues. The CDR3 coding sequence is TGTGCCAGCAGTGAAAGGTCTCAGGGGTACGGGGAGCTGTTTTTT. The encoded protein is CASSERSQGYGELFF.

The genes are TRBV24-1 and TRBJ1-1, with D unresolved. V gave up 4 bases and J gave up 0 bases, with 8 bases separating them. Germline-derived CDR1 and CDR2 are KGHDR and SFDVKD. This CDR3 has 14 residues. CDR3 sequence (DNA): TGTGCCACCAGTGACGGAGAACTGAACACTGAAGCTTTCTTT. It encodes CATSDGELNTEAFF.

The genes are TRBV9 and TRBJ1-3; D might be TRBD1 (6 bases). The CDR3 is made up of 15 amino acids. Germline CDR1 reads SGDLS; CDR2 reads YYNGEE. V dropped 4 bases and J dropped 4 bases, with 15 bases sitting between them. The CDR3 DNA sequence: TGTGCCAGCAGCATGGCCGGGACACTAGGAAACACCATATATTTT. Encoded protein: CASSMAGTLGNTIYF.

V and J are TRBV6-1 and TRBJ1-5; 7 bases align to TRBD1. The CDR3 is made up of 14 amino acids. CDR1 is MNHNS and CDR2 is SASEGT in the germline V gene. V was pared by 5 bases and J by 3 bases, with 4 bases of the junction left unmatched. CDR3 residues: CASSLDRNNQPQHF. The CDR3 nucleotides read TGTGCCAGCAGTCTGGACAGGAACAATCAGCCCCAGCATTTT.

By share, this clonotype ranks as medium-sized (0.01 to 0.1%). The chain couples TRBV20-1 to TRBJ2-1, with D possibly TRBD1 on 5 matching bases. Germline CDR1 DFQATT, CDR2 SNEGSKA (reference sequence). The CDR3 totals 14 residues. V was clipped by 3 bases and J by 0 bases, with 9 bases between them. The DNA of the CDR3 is TGCAGTGCTAGTTTTCAGGGCTCCTACAATGAGCAGTTCTTC. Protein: CSASFQGSYNEQFF.

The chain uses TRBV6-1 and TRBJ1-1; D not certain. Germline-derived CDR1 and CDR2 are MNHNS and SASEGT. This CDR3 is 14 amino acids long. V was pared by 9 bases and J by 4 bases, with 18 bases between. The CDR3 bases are TGTGCCAGTGCGCCGTCGGGGAAACGCACTGAAGCTTTCTTT. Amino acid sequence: CASAPSGKRTEAFF.

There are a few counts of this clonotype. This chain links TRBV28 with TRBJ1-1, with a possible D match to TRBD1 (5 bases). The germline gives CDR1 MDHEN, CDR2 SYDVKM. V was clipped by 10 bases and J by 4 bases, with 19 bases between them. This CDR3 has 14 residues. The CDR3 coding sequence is TGTGCCACCTTAGCTGGGGGTTCGGGCACTGAAGCTTTCTTT. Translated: CATLAGGSGTEAFF.

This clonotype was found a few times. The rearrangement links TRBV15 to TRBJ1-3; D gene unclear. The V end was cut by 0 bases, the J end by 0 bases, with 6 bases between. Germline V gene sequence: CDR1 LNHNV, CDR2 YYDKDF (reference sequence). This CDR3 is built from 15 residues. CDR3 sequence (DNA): TGTGCCACCAGCAGAGAGCGGGACTCTGGAAACACCATATATTTT. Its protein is CATSRERDSGNTIYF.

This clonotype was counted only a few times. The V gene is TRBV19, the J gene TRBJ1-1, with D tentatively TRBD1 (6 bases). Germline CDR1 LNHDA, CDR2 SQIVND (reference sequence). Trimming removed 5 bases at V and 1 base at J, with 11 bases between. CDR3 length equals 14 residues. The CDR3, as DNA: TGTGCCAGTAGTCGAGGACAGTCGAACACTGAAGCTTTCTTT. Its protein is CASSRGQSNTEAFF.

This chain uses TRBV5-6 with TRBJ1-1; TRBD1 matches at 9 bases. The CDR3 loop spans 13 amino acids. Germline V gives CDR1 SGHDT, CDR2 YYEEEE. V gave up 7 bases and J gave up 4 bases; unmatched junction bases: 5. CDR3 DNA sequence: TGTGCCAGCCAAGGACAGGGGTTCACTGAAGCTTTCTTT. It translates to CASQGQGFTEAFF.

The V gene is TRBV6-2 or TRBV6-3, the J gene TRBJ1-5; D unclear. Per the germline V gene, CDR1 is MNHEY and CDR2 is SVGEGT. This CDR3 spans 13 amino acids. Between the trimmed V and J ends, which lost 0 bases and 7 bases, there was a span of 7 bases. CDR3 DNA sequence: TGTGCCAGCAGTTACTCGAATGGGCAGCCCCAGCATTTT. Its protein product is CASSYSNGQPQHF.

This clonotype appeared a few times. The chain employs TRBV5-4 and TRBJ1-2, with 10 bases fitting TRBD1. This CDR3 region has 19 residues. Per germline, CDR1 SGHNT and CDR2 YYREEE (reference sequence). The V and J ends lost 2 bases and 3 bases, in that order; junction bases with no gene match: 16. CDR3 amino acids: CASSFRFGTGAARDYGYTF. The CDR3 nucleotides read TGTGCCAGCAGCTTTCGGTTCGGGACAGGGGCGGCCCGGGACTATGGCTACACCTTC.

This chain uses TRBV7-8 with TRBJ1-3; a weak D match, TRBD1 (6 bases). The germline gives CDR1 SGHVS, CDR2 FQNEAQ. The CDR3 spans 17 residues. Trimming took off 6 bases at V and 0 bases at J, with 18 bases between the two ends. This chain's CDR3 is CASSPRGVTSSGNTIYF. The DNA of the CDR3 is TGTGCCAGCAGTCCTAGGGGGGTCACCTCCTCTGGAAACACCATATATTTT.

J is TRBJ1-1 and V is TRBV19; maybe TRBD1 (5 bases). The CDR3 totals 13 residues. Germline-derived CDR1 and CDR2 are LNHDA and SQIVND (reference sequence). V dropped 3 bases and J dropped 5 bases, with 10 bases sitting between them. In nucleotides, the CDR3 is TGTGCCAGTAGTATCGGTAGGGGAACTGAAGCTTTCTTT. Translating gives CASSIGRGTEAFF.

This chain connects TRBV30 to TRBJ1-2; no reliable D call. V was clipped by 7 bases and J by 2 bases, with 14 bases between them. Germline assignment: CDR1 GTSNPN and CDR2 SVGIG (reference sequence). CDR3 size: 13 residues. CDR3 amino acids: CASRSPPNYGYTF. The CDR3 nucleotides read TGTGCCTCCCGCTCGCCCCCAAACTATGGCTACACCTTC. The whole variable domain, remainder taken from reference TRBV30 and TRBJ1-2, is SQTIHQWPATLVQPVGSPLSLECTVEGTSNPNLYWYRQAAGRGLQLLFYSVGIGQISSEVPQNLSASRPQDRQFILSSKKLLLSDSGFYLCASRSPPNYGYTFGSGTRLTVV.

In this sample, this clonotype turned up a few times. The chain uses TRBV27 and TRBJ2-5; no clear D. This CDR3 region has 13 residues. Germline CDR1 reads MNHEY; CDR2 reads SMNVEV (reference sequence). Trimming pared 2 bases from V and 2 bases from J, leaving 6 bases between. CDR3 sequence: CASSLNRQETQYF. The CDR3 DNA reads TGTGCCAGCAGTTTAAACAGACAAGAGACCCAGTACTTC.

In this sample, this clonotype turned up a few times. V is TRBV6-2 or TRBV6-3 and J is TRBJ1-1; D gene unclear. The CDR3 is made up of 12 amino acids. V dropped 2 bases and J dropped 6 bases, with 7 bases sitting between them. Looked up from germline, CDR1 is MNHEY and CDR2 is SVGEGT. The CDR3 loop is CASSYPPAEAFF. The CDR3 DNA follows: TGTGCCAGCAGTTACCCTCCGGCTGAAGCTTTCTTT.

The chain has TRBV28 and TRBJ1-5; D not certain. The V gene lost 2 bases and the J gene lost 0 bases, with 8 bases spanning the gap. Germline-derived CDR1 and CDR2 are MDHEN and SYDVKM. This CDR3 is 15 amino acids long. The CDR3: CASSLGGPSNQPQHF. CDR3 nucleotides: TGTGCCAGCAGTTTAGGCGGACCTAGCAATCAGCCCCAGCATTTT. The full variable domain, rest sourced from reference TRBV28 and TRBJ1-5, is DVKVTQSSRYLVKRTGEKVFLECVQDMDHENMFWYRQDPGLGLRLIYFSYDVKMKEKGDIPEGYSVSREKKERFSLILESASTNQTSMYLCASSLGGPSNQPQHFGDGTRLSIL.

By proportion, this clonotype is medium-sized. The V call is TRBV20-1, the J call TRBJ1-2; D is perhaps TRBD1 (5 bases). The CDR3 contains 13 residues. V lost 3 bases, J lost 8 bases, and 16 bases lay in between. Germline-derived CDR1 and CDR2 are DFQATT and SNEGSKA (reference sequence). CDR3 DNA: TGCAGTGCTAGGCTGGGGGGGAAATTAGGCTACACCTTC. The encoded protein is CSARLGGKLGYTF.

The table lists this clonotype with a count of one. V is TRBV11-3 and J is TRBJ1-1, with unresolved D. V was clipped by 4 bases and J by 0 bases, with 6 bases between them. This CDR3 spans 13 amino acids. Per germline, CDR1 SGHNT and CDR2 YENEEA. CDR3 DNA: TGTGCCAGCAGCTCAGAATTGAACACTGAAGCTTTCTTT. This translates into CASSSELNTEAFF.